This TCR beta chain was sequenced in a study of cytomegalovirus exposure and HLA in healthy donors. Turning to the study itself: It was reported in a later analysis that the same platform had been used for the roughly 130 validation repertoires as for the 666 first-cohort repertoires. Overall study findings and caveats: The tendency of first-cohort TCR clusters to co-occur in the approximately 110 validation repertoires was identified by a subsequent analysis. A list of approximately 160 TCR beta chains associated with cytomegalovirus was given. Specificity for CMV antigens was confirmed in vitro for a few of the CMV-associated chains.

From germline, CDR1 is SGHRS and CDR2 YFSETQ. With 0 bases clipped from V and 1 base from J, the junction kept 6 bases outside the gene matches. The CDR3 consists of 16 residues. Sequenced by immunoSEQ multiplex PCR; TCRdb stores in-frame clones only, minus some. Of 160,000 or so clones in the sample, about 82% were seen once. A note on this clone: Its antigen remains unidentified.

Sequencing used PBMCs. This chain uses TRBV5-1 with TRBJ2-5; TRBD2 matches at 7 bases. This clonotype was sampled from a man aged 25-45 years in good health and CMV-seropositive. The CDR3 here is CASSLVPAGTQETQYF. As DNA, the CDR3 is TGCGCCAGCAGCTTGGTCCCAGCGGGGACCCAAGAGACCCAGTACTTC.